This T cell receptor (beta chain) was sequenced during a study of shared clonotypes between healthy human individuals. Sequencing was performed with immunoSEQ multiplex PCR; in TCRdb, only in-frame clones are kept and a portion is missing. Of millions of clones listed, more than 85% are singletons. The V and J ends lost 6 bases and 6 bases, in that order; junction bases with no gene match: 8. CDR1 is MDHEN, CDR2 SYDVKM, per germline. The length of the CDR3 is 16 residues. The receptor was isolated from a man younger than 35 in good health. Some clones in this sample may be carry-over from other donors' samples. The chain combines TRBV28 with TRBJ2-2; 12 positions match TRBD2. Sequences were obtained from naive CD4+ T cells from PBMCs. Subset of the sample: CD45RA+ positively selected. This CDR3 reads CASSLGLAGLSGELFF. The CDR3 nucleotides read TGTGCCAGCAGCCTTGGACTAGCGGGGTTATCCGGGGAGCTGTTTTTT. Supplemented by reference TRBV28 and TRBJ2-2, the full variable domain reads DVKVTQSSRYLVKRTGEKVFLECVQDMDHENMFWYRQDPGLGLRLIYFSYDVKMKEKGDIPEGYSVSREKKERFSLILESASTNQTSMYLCASSLGLAGLSGELFFGEGSRLTVL.